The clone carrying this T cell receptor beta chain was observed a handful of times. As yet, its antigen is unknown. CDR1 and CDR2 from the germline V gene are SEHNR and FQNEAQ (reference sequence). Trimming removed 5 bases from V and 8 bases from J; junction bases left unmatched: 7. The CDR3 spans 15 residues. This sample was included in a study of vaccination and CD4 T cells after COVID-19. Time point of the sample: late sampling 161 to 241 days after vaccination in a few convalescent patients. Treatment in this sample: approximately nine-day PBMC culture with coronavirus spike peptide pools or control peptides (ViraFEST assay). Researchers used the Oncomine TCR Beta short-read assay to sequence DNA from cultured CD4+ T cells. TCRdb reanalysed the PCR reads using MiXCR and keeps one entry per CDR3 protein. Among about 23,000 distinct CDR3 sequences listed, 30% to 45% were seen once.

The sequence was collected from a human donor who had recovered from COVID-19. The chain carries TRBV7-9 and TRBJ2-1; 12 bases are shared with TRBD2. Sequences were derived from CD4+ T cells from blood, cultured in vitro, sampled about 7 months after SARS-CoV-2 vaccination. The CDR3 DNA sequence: TGTGCCAGCAGCCTCGGACTAGCGGGATTCGATGAGCAGTTCTTC. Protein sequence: CASSLGLAGFDEQFF.